The 16 T cell receptor beta chains reported below all come from one sample, sequenced in a study of CD8+ T cells in alopecia areata. Extracted RNA was reverse transcribed into cDNA, the sequencing template. Repertoires were generated with immunoSEQ multiplex PCR, while TCRdb's copy carries only in-frame clones and drops some. The sample includes over 85,000 clones, about 40% seen only once; the top ten take approximately 0.79%. Material for sequencing was CD4+ T cells sorted from blood. These receptors all come from a human donor with alopecia areata.

V usage is TRBV25-1 and J usage is TRBJ2-7; 9 positions agree with TRBD2. V lost 3 bases, J lost 7 bases, and 10 bases stayed unmatched. The CDR3 extends over 15 amino acids. Germline V gene data show CDR1 as MGHDK and CDR2 as SYGVNS. The CDR3 spells CASSEASGAVWEQYF. CDR3 DNA: TGTGCCAGCAGTGAGGCTAGCGGGGCCGTATGGGAGCAGTACTTC.

This clone was counted between two and nine times. The chain employs TRBV29-1 and TRBJ2-1; 11 bases map to TRBD2. From germline, CDR1 is SQVTM and CDR2 ANQGSEA. The CDR3 extends over 15 amino acids. V shed 2 bases, J shed 7 bases, and the junction held 7 bases outside the gene matches. The CDR3 nucleotides are TGCAGCGTTGAAAGGCTGGGACTAGCGGTAAATGAGCAGTTCTTC. It yields the protein CSVERLGLAVNEQFF.

V and J are TRBV30 and TRBJ2-1; TRBD1 or TRBD2 may be the D gene (5 bases each). This CDR3 is built from 13 residues. The germline V gene has CDR1 GTSNPN and CDR2 SVGIG (reference sequence). The V end was cut by 4 bases, the J end by 0 bases, with 7 bases between. The CDR3 region is CAWTGSSYNEQFF. The CDR3 DNA follows: TGTGCCTGGACAGGGAGCTCCTACAATGAGCAGTTCTTC.

This clone has just a few counts. The chain joins TRBV29-1 to TRBJ2-1; 7 nucleotides agree with TRBD2. Germline V gives CDR1 SQVTM, CDR2 ANQGSEA. The CDR3 length is 15 residues. V dropped 8 bases and J dropped 2; count of bases not matched to a gene: 12. In DNA, the CDR3 is TGCAGCTCCCTTGGGGGGGTCCCCGCCTACAATGAGCAGTTCTTC. Protein sequence: CSSLGGVPAYNEQFF.

This clone was found a few times. The rearrangement uses TRBV30 and TRBJ2-2, with D tentatively TRBD2 (7 bases). V was pared by 4 bases and J by 6 bases, with 21 bases between. The V gene's germline CDR1 is GTSNPN and CDR2 SVGIG (reference sequence). The CDR3 runs 16 residues. CDR3 region: CAWTTRGRGTSGELFF. For the CDR3, the DNA is TGTGCCTGGACGACTCGGGGGCGGGGGACGTCCGGGGAGCTGTTTTTT.

The chain recombines TRBV29-1 with TRBJ2-5; D is uncertain. Germline lookup yields CDR1 SQVTM and CDR2 ANQGSEA. This CDR3 is built from 10 residues. V lost 6 bases and J lost 5, with 7 bases in between. The CDR3 protein is CSVALETQYF. In DNA, the CDR3 is TGCAGCGTCGCCCTGGAGACCCAGTACTTC.

In this sample, this clone turned up a few times. Here the CDR3 DNA reads TGTGCCAGCAGCTTAGCAGGGTTCACAGATACGCAGTATTTT. It yields the protein CASSLAGFTDTQYF. The rearrangement uses TRBV7-9 and TRBJ2-3; D unresolved. The germline gives CDR1 SEHNR, CDR2 FQNEAQ (reference sequence). The V and J ends lost 0 bases and 2 bases respectively, with 6 bases between them. The CDR3 totals 14 residues.

Only a few counts were recorded for this clone. V usage is TRBV18 and J usage is TRBJ2-7; a weak D match, TRBD1 (6 bases). Germline V lookup: CDR1 KGHSH, CDR2 LQKENI. The CDR3 extends over 14 amino acids. The V end was cut by 3 bases, the J end by 0 bases, with 9 bases between. CDR3 protein: CASSPGHSSYEQYF. The CDR3, as DNA: TGTGCCAGCTCACCGGGACACAGCTCCTACGAGCAGTACTTC.

This rearrangement joins TRBV29-1 to TRBJ2-3; D tentatively reads TRBD1 or TRBD2 (5 bases each). CDR3 length: 16 residues. The V and J ends lost 1 base and 3 bases respectively, with 17 bases between them. Germline V gene lookup returns CDR1 SQVTM and CDR2 ANQGSEA. The CDR3 loop is CSVEARGFMRTDTQYF. CDR3 DNA: TGCAGCGTTGAAGCGAGGGGCTTCATGAGGACAGATACGCAGTATTTT.

This clone was recorded many times. The chain combines TRBV7-8 with TRBJ2-7, with a tentative D call TRBD1 (7 bases). Trimming left V 5 bases short and J 5 bases short, with 19 bases between. The CDR3 runs 15 residues. Germline V gene data show CDR1 as SGHVS and CDR2 as FQNEAQ. The CDR3 sequence is CASSPRQGGFDEQYF. The DNA of the CDR3 is TGTGCCAGCAGCCCCAGACAGGGAGGTTTCGACGAGCAGTACTTC.

The chain employs TRBV29-1 and TRBJ2-3; D uncertain. V was trimmed by 1 base and J by 4 bases, leaving 12 bases between them. The CDR3 is made up of 14 amino acids. Germline values: CDR1 SQVTM, CDR2 ANQGSEA. The DNA of the CDR3 is TGCAGCGTTGAAGGATCTGGGTCCGCAGATACGCAGTATTTT. Its translation is CSVEGSGSADTQYF.

The chain employs TRBV30 and TRBJ2-1, with D perhaps TRBD2 (6 bases). The germline gives CDR1 GTSNPN, CDR2 SVGIG (reference sequence). V gave up 3 bases and J gave up 9 bases, with 18 bases separating them. The CDR3 has 14 residues. The CDR3 sequence: CAWRGTSLALEQFF. The CDR3 DNA sequence: TGTGCCTGGAGGGGGACTTCCTTAGCCCTTGAGCAGTTCTTC.

The chain couples TRBV15 to TRBJ2-5; D remains unclear. V lost 1 base to trimming and J lost 1 base, with 10 bases between them. Germline V gives CDR1 LNHNV, CDR2 YYDKDF (reference sequence). This CDR3 is built from 15 residues. The CDR3 DNA is TGTGCCACCAGCAGAGTGGCGTTCCCCCAAGAGACCCAGTACTTC. Protein: CATSRVAFPQETQYF.

The chain is built from TRBV27 and TRBJ2-1; D remains unclear. The CDR3 covers 14 residues. V lost 6 bases to trimming and J lost 4 bases, with 13 bases between them. Germline V CDR1 and CDR2: MNHEY, SMNVEV (reference sequence). As DNA, the CDR3 is TGTGCCAGCAGGACTGTCCGCAATTACAATGAGCAGTTCTTC. It codes for CASRTVRNYNEQFF.

The J gene is TRBJ1-1, the V gene TRBV29-1; weak D call: TRBD1 (5 bases). Trimming took off 7 bases at V and 4 bases at J, with 13 bases between the two ends. Germline V gene sequence: CDR1 SQVTM, CDR2 ANQGSEA. This CDR3 contains 12 residues. The CDR3 protein is CSAGQFPTEAFF. CDR3 in DNA: TGCAGCGCCGGACAATTTCCCACTGAAGCTTTCTTT.

In the case of this clone: This specimen includes other DNA sequences encoding the same CDR3. The rearrangement links TRBV29-1 to TRBJ2-5; D not certain. This CDR3 contains 11 residues. The V and J ends lost 1 base and 5 bases respectively, with 5 bases between them. From germline, CDR1 is SQVTM and CDR2 ANQGSEA. Here the CDR3 DNA reads TGCAGCGTTGAAGTAGGGGAGACCCAGTACTTC. Residues: CSVEVGETQYF. Full variable domain (remainder filled in from reference TRBV29-1 and TRBJ2-5): SAVISQKPSRDICQRGTSLTIQCQVDSQVTMMFWYRQQPGQSLTLIATANQGSEATYESGFVIDKFPISRPNLTFSTLTVSNMSPEDSSIYLCSVEVGETQYFGPGTRLLVL.